The T cell receptor (beta chain) under discussion was sequenced for a study of CD8+CD57+ T cells in acquired aplastic anemia. TCR beta VDJ and CDR3 profiles were obtained from a genomic DNA template. Each CDR3 protein gets one entry after TCRdb re-called the reads with MiXCR. This sample has under 250,000 distinct CDR3 sequences, with 30% to 40% found just once. V trimming: 0 bases; J trimming: 6 bases; junction bases outside the gene matches: 7. This CDR3 is 15 amino acids long. The V gene's germline CDR1 is SGHRS and CDR2 YFSETQ. Of note for this clonotype: As the CDR3 is not closed by the conserved phenylalanine or tryptophan, this likely results from a read error.

Sequences were obtained from sorted CD4+, CD8+, or CD8+CD57+ T cells (not recorded which) from PBMCs. This sequence joins TRBV5-1 and TRBJ2-3, with TRBD1 matching over 7 bases. The source of this sequence is a human donor in good health, serving as a control. The CDR3 DNA reads TGCGCCAGCAGCTTGGTAGGGACAGATCCCGATACGCAGTATTCT. It encodes CASSLVGTDPDTQYS.